These 30 T cell receptor beta chains came from one sample sequenced in a study of blood T cell repertoires in COVID-19 (dated by TCRdb to the early 2020s). Libraries were prepared through the immunoSEQ multiplex PCR assay. The table was pulled from immuneACCESS by TCRdb, which kept in-frame rearrangements only. Such tables lose some clones; where checked, under half of the loss comes from unresolved V genes, and the rest has no known cause. The sample has 75,000 to 80,000 clones on record, around 89% of them singletons. Of the sample, around a tenth falls within the top ten clones. Sequencing was performed on peripheral blood. Receptors originate from a human donor in a cohort sampled during active COVID-19.

J is TRBJ2-2 and V is TRBV27; weak D call: TRBD2 (6 bases). Germline CDR1 reads MNHEY; CDR2 reads SMNVEV (reference sequence). This CDR3 has 16 residues. Trimming shortened V by 7 bases and J by 7 bases, and 22 bases separated the two germline ends. CDR3 sequence (DNA): TGTGCCAGCAAGTTGAACCCGGGAGCTGGCCACGGGGAGCTGTTTTTT. Encoded protein: CASKLNPGAGHGELFF.

The V and J genes are TRBV5-1 and TRBJ2-5, with TRBD2 matching 7 bases. Germline CDR1 reads SGHRS; CDR2 reads YFSETQ. This CDR3 has 15 amino acids. V lost 0 bases, J lost 5 bases, and 7 bases stayed unmatched. The CDR3 reads CASSLAAGEVETQYF. CDR3 DNA sequence: TGCGCCAGCAGCTTGGCCGCGGGGGAAGTGGAGACCCAGTACTTC.

The chain uses TRBV7-9 and TRBJ2-1; a weak D match, TRBD1 (5 bases). The germline CDR1 and CDR2 sequences are SEHNR and FQNEAQ (reference sequence). The CDR3 covers 14 residues. V lost 3 bases, J lost 8 bases, and 14 bases lay in between. The CDR3 here is CASSLMGDSDEQFF. The CDR3 DNA sequence: TGTGCCAGCAGCTTGATGGGTGACAGTGATGAGCAGTTCTTC. The complete variable domain, with remaining parts taken from reference TRBV7-9 and TRBJ2-1, reads DTGVSQNPRHKITKRGQNVTFRCDPISEHNRLYWYRQTLGQGPEFLTYFQNEAQLEKSRLLSDRFSAERPKGSFSTLEIQRTEQGDSAMYLCASSLMGDSDEQFFGPGTRLTVL.

V is TRBV4-1 and J is TRBJ2-1, with D tentatively TRBD2 (7 bases). V was clipped by 0 bases and J by 5 bases, with 11 bases between them. The CDR3 is 15 amino acids. Germline V gene data show CDR1 as MGHRA and CDR2 as YSYEKL. CDR3 loop: CASSQDTGGDNEQFF. For the CDR3, the DNA is TGCGCCAGCAGCCAAGATACGGGGGGCGACAATGAGCAGTTCTTC.

The CDR3, as DNA: TGTGCCAGCAGTGAGCTAGCGGGGAGCTCCTACAATGAGCAGTTCTTC. Translated: CASSELAGSSYNEQFF. The rearrangement joins TRBV6-1 to TRBJ2-1, with 9 bases aligning to TRBD2. V was clipped by 3 bases and J by 0 bases; unmatched bases: 3. Germline V gene lookup returns CDR1 MNHNS and CDR2 SASEGT. The CDR3 length is 16 residues.

This chain links TRBV2 with TRBJ1-2; no firm D call. Per the germline V gene, CDR1 is SNHLY and CDR2 is FYNNEI. The CDR3 length is 13 residues. V was pared by 8 bases and J by 2 bases, with 12 bases between. The CDR3 is CASSVQVNYGYTF. CDR3 nucleotides: TGTGCCAGCTCCGTCCAGGTCAACTATGGCTACACCTTC.

The chain uses TRBV5-8 and TRBJ2-7; D is possibly TRBD2 (8 bases). Trimming stripped 2 bases from V and 2 bases from J, with 20 bases between. The CDR3 length is 17 residues. Germline CDR1 and CDR2: SGHTS and YDEGEE. CDR3 amino acids: CASSFQRGGGGTYEQYF. In DNA, the CDR3 is TGTGCCAGCAGCTTCCAACGGGGGGGAGGGGGCACCTACGAGCAGTACTTC. Full variable domain (remainder filled in from reference TRBV5-8 and TRBJ2-7): EAGVTQSPTHLIKTRGQQATLRCSPISGHTSVYWYQQALGLGLQFLLWYDEGEERNRGNFPPRFSGRQFPNYSSELNVNALELEDSALYLCASSFQRGGGGTYEQYFGPGTRLTVT.

The rearrangement links TRBV27 to TRBJ2-7, with 7 positions matching TRBD2. The CDR3 covers 15 residues. Germline lookup yields CDR1 MNHEY and CDR2 SMNVEV (reference sequence). V lost 2 bases to trimming and J lost 2 bases; unmatched junction nucleotides: 6. The CDR3: CASSLASGRTYEQYF. DNA of the CDR3: TGTGCCAGCAGTTTAGCGTCCGGGAGGACCTACGAGCAGTACTTC.

The chain links TRBV28 to TRBJ1-2; 11 bases align to TRBD1. Germline V CDR1 and CDR2: MDHEN, SYDVKM. V shed 7 bases and J 5 bases; nucleotides not matched to a gene: 12. The CDR3 spans 16 residues. The CDR3 loop is CASKEDRGRFRYGYTF. CDR3 DNA: TGTGCCAGCAAAGAGGACAGGGGGCGCTTTCGTTATGGCTACACCTTC.

This sequence joins TRBV9 and TRBJ2-5, with 9 bases identical to TRBD2. The CDR3 has 15 amino acids. J was trimmed by 4 bases and V by 0 bases; bases with no gene match: 4. Per the germline V gene, CDR1 is SGDLS and CDR2 is YYNGEE. The CDR3 loop is CASSVAAGGGETQYF. CDR3 in DNA: TGTGCCAGCAGCGTAGCAGCGGGGGGTGGAGAGACCCAGTACTTC.

The rearrangement joins TRBV5-5 to TRBJ1-6; 9 bases agree with TRBD1. CDR3 length equals 18 residues. Germline CDR1 and CDR2: SGHKS and YYEKEE (reference sequence). V lost 2 bases, J lost 10 bases, and 16 bases stayed unmatched. The CDR3 loop is CASSFQQGARPPMSPLHF. CDR3 DNA: TGTGCCAGCAGCTTCCAACAGGGGGCGCGTCCCCCTATGTCACCCCTCCACTTT.

The V gene is TRBV30, the J gene TRBJ1-4, with TRBD1 matching over 9 bases. Per the germline V gene, CDR1 is GTSNPN and CDR2 is SVGIG (reference sequence). The CDR3 is made up of 13 amino acids. V trimming: 5 bases; J trimming: 4 bases; junction bases outside the gene matches: 2. The DNA of the CDR3 is TGTGCCTGGGGGGGACAGGGTAATGAAAAACTGTTTTTT. Residues: CAWGGQGNEKLFF.

The rearrangement joins TRBV6-5 to TRBJ2-7; 10 nucleotides agree with TRBD1. Germline V CDR1 and CDR2: MNHEY, SVGAGI. The J segment lost 3 bases and the V segment lost 6 bases, leaving 8 bases of the junction unmatched. CDR3 size: 15 residues. The CDR3 sequence is CASSAVGTGVYEQYF. As DNA, the CDR3 is TGTGCCAGCAGCGCGGTAGGGACAGGGGTCTACGAGCAGTACTTC.

V gene TRBV28 combines with J gene TRBJ2-5; 8 bases are a match to TRBD1. Germline V gene data show CDR1 as MDHEN and CDR2 as SYDVKM. The CDR3 extends over 14 amino acids. V was clipped by 3 bases and J by 1 base; unmatched bases: 1. The DNA of the CDR3 is TGTGCCAGCAGTTTCAGGGGGCCCCAAGAGACCCAGTACTTC. It specifies CASSFRGPQETQYF.

The chain combines TRBV11-3 with TRBJ2-1; 8 bases map to TRBD1. The CDR3 spans 16 residues. The germline gives CDR1 SGHNT, CDR2 YENEEA. The J segment lost 5 bases and the V segment lost 2 bases, leaving 8 bases of the junction unmatched. Here the CDR3 reads CASSLRVDRANNEQFF. The CDR3 nucleotides are TGTGCCAGCAGCTTAAGGGTGGACAGGGCAAACAATGAGCAGTTCTTC.

The chain joins TRBV6-6 to TRBJ1-3; D is perhaps TRBD1 (6 bases). The CDR3 extends over 16 amino acids. Germline V gene lookup returns CDR1 MNHNY and CDR2 SVGAGI (reference sequence). Trimming stripped 2 bases from V and 0 bases from J, with 11 bases between. The CDR3 protein is CASSYPLDSSGNTIYF. CDR3 nucleotide sequence: TGTGCCAGCAGTTACCCGCTGGACAGCTCTGGAAACACCATATATTTT.

In this sample, this clone turned up once. The V gene is TRBV18, the J gene TRBJ2-7, with TRBD2 matching over 9 bases. Trimming cost V 3 bases and J 0 bases; bases outside gene matches: 12. This CDR3 has 18 amino acids. Germline V CDR1 and CDR2: KGHSH, LQKENI. CDR3: CASSPRTPTSGSSYEQYF. CDR3 DNA: TGTGCCAGCTCACCCCGAACCCCAACTAGCGGGTCCTCCTACGAGCAGTACTTC.

The rearrangement uses TRBV7-3 and TRBJ2-3; D is unresolved. The CDR3 loop spans 14 amino acids. Trimming left V 2 bases short and J 0 bases short, with 6 bases between. Germline values: CDR1 SGHTA, CDR2 FQGTGA. The CDR3 nucleotides are TGTGCCAGCAGCTTAGAGTGGAGCACAGATACGCAGTATTTT. Encoded protein: CASSLEWSTDTQYF.

The gene calls are TRBV27 and TRBJ1-5; D is undetermined. The ends were cut back, 3 bases at V and 4 bases at J, with 13 bases in the middle. The CDR3 is 15 residues long. Germline V gives CDR1 MNHEY, CDR2 SMNVEV (reference sequence). In DNA form, the CDR3 reads TGTGCCAGCAGTTTGCGGTCGGGTGGTAATCAGCCCCAGCATTTT. As protein: CASSLRSGGNQPQHF.

The V gene is TRBV11-2, the J gene TRBJ2-5; the match to TRBD1 covers 10 bases. Germline CDR1 and CDR2: SGHAT and FQNNGV. The CDR3 has 15 amino acids. V shed 5 bases, J shed 5 bases, and the junction held 8 bases outside the gene matches. CDR3 sequence (DNA): TGTGCCAGCAGCCACCCGACAGGGGGCTGGGAGACCCAGTACTTC. Protein product: CASSHPTGGWETQYF.

The chain joins TRBV21-1 to TRBJ2-4; the table's D call, TRBD1, has no DNA check behind it. TRBV21-1 has pseudogene status. This CDR3 is 18 amino acids long. The CDR3 is CASSKGQGIPLAKNIQYF. In DNA, the CDR3 is TGTGCCAGCAGCAAAGGACAGGGGATCCCCCTAGCCAAAAACATTCAGTACTTC.

This chain connects TRBV7-3 to TRBJ2-3; 9 nucleotides line up with TRBD2. The germline gives CDR1 SGHTA, CDR2 FQGTGA. J was trimmed by 1 base and V by 2 bases; bases with no gene match: 4. CDR3 size: 16 residues. The CDR3 is CASSLGERGGTDTQYF. CDR3 nucleotides: TGTGCCAGCAGCTTAGGGGAGCGGGGGGGCACAGATACGCAGTATTTT. The full variable domain, rest sourced from reference TRBV7-3 and TRBJ2-3, is GAGVSQTPSNKVTEKGKYVELRCDPISGHTALYWYRQSLGQGPEFLIYFQGTGAADDSGLPNDRFFAVRPEGSVSTLKIQRTERGDSAVYLCASSLGERGGTDTQYFGPGTRLTVL.

V is TRBV14 and J is TRBJ1-4, with D tentatively TRBD1 (6 bases). The CDR3 is 19 amino acids. V was trimmed by 4 bases and J by 7 bases, leaving 28 bases between them. Germline V CDR1 and CDR2: SGHDN, FVKESK. The CDR3 is CASSLLGQGTNWGFEKLFF. The CDR3 nucleotides are TGTGCCAGCAGCCTACTCGGCCAGGGGACTAACTGGGGTTTTGAAAAACTGTTTTTT. Full variable domain (missing parts from reference TRBV14 and TRBJ1-4): EAGVTQFPSHSVIEKGQTVTLRCDPISGHDNLYWYRRVMGKEIKFLLHFVKESKQDESGMPNNRFLAERTGGTYSTLKVQPAELEDSGVYFCASSLLGQGTNWGFEKLFFGSGTQLSVL.

The chain carries TRBV11-2 and TRBJ1-3; tentatively, D is TRBD1 (5 bases). V lost 1 base and J lost 2, with 12 bases in between. The CDR3 extends over 16 amino acids. Germline assignment: CDR1 SGHAT and CDR2 FQNNGV. The CDR3 sequence: CASSLGQPGTGNTIYF. The CDR3 DNA follows: TGTGCCAGCAGCTTAGGACAGCCGGGCACTGGAAACACCATATATTTT.

The V call is TRBV6-6, the J call TRBJ2-2; TRBD1 matches at 7 bases. With 6 bases clipped from V and 6 bases from J, the junction kept 10 bases outside the gene matches. Germline V gene lookup returns CDR1 MNHNY and CDR2 SVGAGI (reference sequence). This CDR3 contains 15 residues. The CDR3 here is CASRSDRDRAGELFF. CDR3 sequence (DNA): TGTGCCAGCAGATCCGACAGGGATCGGGCCGGGGAGCTGTTTTTT.

This chain uses TRBV20-1 with TRBJ2-1, with TRBD2 identical over 10 bases. CDR3 length: 11 residues. Germline CDR1 reads DFQATT; CDR2 reads SNEGSKA (reference sequence). The CDR3 protein is CRLAGVAEQFF. The CDR3 nucleotides read TGCAGGCTAGCGGGAGTGGCTGAGCAGTTCTTC.

V and J are TRBV11-3 and TRBJ2-1, with 14 bases that match TRBD2. With V trimmed by 0 bases and J by 0 bases, 7 bases remained unmatched. This CDR3 comprises 20 residues. Germline V gene sequence: CDR1 SGHNT, CDR2 YENEEA. The CDR3 coding sequence is TGTGCCAGCAGCTTAGACGGACTAGCGGGGGGCACTAGCTCCTACAATGAGCAGTTCTTC. Translating gives CASSLDGLAGGTSSYNEQFF. The full variable domain, its missing parts supplied by reference TRBV11-3 and TRBJ2-1, is EAGVVQSPRYKIIEKKQPVAFWCNPISGHNTLYWYLQNLGQGPELLIRYENEEAVDDSQLPKDRFSAERLKGVDSTLKIQPAELGDSAVYLCASSLDGLAGGTSSYNEQFFGPGTRLTVL.

This chain links TRBV27 with TRBJ1-1, with D perhaps matching TRBD1 (5 bases). Trimming left V 1 base short and J 3 bases short, with 12 bases between. CDR3 length: 15 amino acids. Germline V gives CDR1 MNHEY, CDR2 SMNVEV (reference sequence). The CDR3 DNA reads TGTGCCAGCAGTTTATTCGGACACAAACACACTGAAGCTTTCTTT. As protein: CASSLFGHKHTEAFF.

The V gene is TRBV3-1 (or the pseudogene TRBV3-2), the J gene TRBJ2-3; D unresolved. The CDR3 contains 13 residues. The V end was cut by 2 bases, the J end by 6 bases, with 9 bases between. The germline V gene encodes CDR1 LGHDT and CDR2 YNNKEL (reference sequence). CDR3 nucleotides: TGTGCCAGCAGCCAACCCCCCGGTGATACGCAGTATTTT. Protein product: CASSQPPGDTQYF.

The genes are TRBV30 and TRBJ1-6; D remains unclear. The CDR3 totals 15 residues. Per the germline V gene, CDR1 is GTSNPN and CDR2 is SVGIG (reference sequence). V lost 3 bases and J lost 7, with 16 bases in between. The DNA of the CDR3 is TGTGCCTGGAGGGACCCCGGGGTCCCCAATTCACCCCTCCACTTT. Its protein product is CAWRDPGVPNSPLHF.